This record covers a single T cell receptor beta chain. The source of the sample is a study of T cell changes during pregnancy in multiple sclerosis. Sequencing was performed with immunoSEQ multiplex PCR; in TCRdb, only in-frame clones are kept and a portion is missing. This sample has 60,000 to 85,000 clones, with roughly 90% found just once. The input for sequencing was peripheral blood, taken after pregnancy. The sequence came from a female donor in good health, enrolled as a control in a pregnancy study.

CDR3 nucleotides: TGTGCCAGCAGTTTCTCCCGACTAGCGGGAGGCACAGATACGCAGTATTTT. This translates into CASSFSRLAGGTDTQYF. This chain links TRBV28 with TRBJ2-3; TRBD2 matches 12 bases. The CDR3 loop spans 17 amino acids. Germline CDR1 is MDHEN and CDR2 is SYDVKM. Trimming cost V 3 bases and J 1 base; bases outside gene matches: 5. The whole variable domain, filled in from reference TRBV28 and TRBJ2-3, reads DVKVTQSSRYLVKRTGEKVFLECVQDMDHENMFWYRQDPGLGLRLIYFSYDVKMKEKGDIPEGYSVSREKKERFSLILESASTNQTSMYLCASSFSRLAGGTDTQYFGPGTRLTVL.